This is a list of T cell receptor beta chains from one sample in a study of CD8 T cells in Susac syndrome. TCRdb re-called the immunoSEQ multiplex PCR reads with MiXCR, one entry per CDR3 protein. The sample yields about 300,000 distinct CDR3 sequences, about 82% seen once. The sequenced sample was CD8+ T cells from PBMCs. These receptors all stem from a human donor with multiple sclerosis. CDR3s include the opening cysteine and the closing phenylalanine or tryptophan. A D gene is named only where the DNA matches it firmly. Rows may omit the clone size; those that give it use once, few, many or a size class.

clone_size	d_call	v_call	j_call	cdr3_nt	cdr3_aa
-	-	TRBV28	TRBJ1-1	TGTGCCACTGAGGGGGGCCCCCCTGAAGCTTTCTTT	CATEGGPPEAFF
-	-	TRBV28	TRBJ2-1	TGTGCCAGCAGTTTATCGATCGATACAGGCCACAATGAGCAGTTCTTC	CASSLSIDTGHNEQFF
-	TRBD2	TRBV7-8	TRBJ2-3	TGTGCCAGCAACGAATGGACTAGCGGCGGCACAGATACGCAGTATTTT	CASNEWTSGGTDTQYF
-	-	TRBV6-6	TRBJ2-1	TGTGCCAGCAGGGGCCCTGCCCAGAGCGGCTACAATGAGCAGTTCTTC	CASRGPAQSGYNEQFF
-	-	TRBV29-1	TRBJ2-5	TGTAGCGTTGAAGAGATAGCTTGGGAGACCCAGTACTTC	CSVEEIAWETQYF
-	TRBD1	TRBV9	TRBJ2-1	TGTGCCAGCAGCATAACAGGGGGGCGCAATGAGCAGTTCTTC	CASSITGGRNEQFF
-	-	TRBV27	TRBJ2-1	TGTGCCAGCAGCGGTAGCTGGGAGGCGTTCTTC	CASSGSWEAFF
-	-	TRBV7-2	TRBJ2-7	TGTGCCAGCAGCTCTTCCTGGGGTCCACGGGAGCAGTACTTC	CASSSSWGPREQYF
many	TRBD2	TRBV27	TRBJ2-7	TGTGCCAGCAGTCCGGGGGGCTACGAGCAGTACTTC	CASSPGGYEQYF
-	-	TRBV6-2/TRBV6-3	TRBJ1-1	TGTGCCAGCAGTTACCTTCGGGAGGTGGCTTTCTTT	CASSYLREVAFF
-	TRBD1	TRBV20-1	TRBJ2-2	TGCAGTGCTAGACCCACGGGACAGGGGTACGGGGAGCTGTTTTTT	CSARPTGQGYGELFF
-	TRBD2	TRBV2	TRBJ2-1	TGTGCCAGCAGTACACCTAGCGGGGGATACAATGAGCAGTTCTTC	CASSTPSGGYNEQFF
-	TRBD2	TRBV28	TRBJ2-1	TGTGCCAGCAGTCTGACTAGCGGGGGGACTAATGAGCAGTTCTTC	CASSLTSGGTNEQFF
-	-	TRBV24-1	TRBJ2-5	TGTGCCACCAGTGATTTCGGGGAGACCCAGTACTTC	CATSDFGETQYF
-	TRBD2	TRBV29-1	TRBJ2-1	TGCAGCGTTGAAGATAGACTAGCTCTATATGAGCAGTTCTTC	CSVEDRLALYEQFF
few	TRBD1	TRBV5-1	TRBJ1-1	TGCGCCAGCAGCCCAACGGCGGGGACAGGGAACACTGAAGCTTTCTTT	CASSPTAGTGNTEAFF
-	-	TRBV20-1	TRBJ1-5	TGCAGTGCTAGAGAGGCACTGCCAGGGCGGTTGGGTTTTCAGCCCCAGCATTTT	CSAREALPGRLGFQPQHF
-	-	TRBV27	TRBJ2-5	TGTGCCAGCAGTCCGTCACGGGAACAAGAGACCCAGTACTTC	CASSPSREQETQYF
-	TRBD1	TRBV20-1	TRBJ1-5	TGCAGTACGGACAGGGGGAATCAGCCCCAGCATTTT	CSTDRGNQPQHF
-	-	TRBV2	TRBJ1-1	TGTGCCAGCAGCGGTCCGGGGGGCCACACTGAAGCTTTCTTT	CASSGPGGHTEAFF
-	-	TRBV27	TRBJ1-2	TGTGCCAGCAGCAACCGTCTGGGGCCGGCCTATGGCTACACCTTC	CASSNRLGPAYGYTF
-	-	TRBV3-1	TRBJ1-4	TGTGCCAGCAGACCCTTTGCAACTAATGAAAAACTGTTTTTT	CASRPFATNEKLFF
once	-	TRBV11-2	TRBJ2-3	TGTGCCAGCAGCTCTACAGGTTCTAGCACAGATACGCAGTATTTT	CASSSTGSSTDTQYF